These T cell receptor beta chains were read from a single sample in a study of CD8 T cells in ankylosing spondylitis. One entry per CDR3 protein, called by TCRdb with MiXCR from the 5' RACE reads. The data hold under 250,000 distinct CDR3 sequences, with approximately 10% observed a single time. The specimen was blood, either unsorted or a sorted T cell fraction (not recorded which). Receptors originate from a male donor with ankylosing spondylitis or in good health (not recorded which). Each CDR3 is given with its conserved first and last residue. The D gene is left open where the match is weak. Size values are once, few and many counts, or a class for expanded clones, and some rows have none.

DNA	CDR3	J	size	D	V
TGTGCCAGCAGTTTAGGGCCGACCAATGGCTACACCTTC	CASSLGPTNGYTF	TRBJ1-2	many	NA	TRBV12-3/TRBV12-4
TGTGCCAGCAGCCAAGGAGGGAGCATGGGTCAGCCCCAGCATTTT	CASSQGGSMGQPQHF	TRBJ1-5	many	NA	TRBV3-1
TGTGCCAGCACCCTCGGCGGGAATTCACCCCTCCACTTT	CASTLGGNSPLHF	TRBJ1-6	many	NA	TRBV6-1
TGCGCCAGCAGCTTGGGGGACAGGCTTTATGAAGCTTTCTTT	CASSLGDRLYEAFF	TRBJ1-1	many	TRBD1	TRBV5-1
TGCAGCGGGCGAGCGGGGGTTACAGATACGCAGTATTTT	CSGRAGVTDTQYF	TRBJ2-3	many	TRBD2	TRBV29-1
TGTGCCTGGGGGCGAGACAGGGGGCGGCAGGAGTTCTTC	CAWGRDRGRQEFF	TRBJ2-1	many	TRBD1	TRBV30
TGCGCCAGCAGCGGAGGGACAGGGGGATTTGAAAAACTGTTTTTT	CASSGGTGGFEKLFF	TRBJ1-4	NA	TRBD1	TRBV5-1
TGTGCCAGCAGTTATGAGGGGGCCAGGAACGAGCAGTACTTC	CASSYEGARNEQYF	TRBJ2-7	many	TRBD1	TRBV6-5
TGTGCCAGCAGTAAAGGACTAGCTTGGGAGCAGTACTTC	CASSKGLAWEQYF	TRBJ2-7	NA	TRBD2	TRBV6-1
TGTGCCAGCAGCCCCCGGACTAGCGGGACTGGGGGCGAGCAGTACTTC	CASSPRTSGTGGEQYF	TRBJ2-7	many	TRBD2	TRBV3-1
TGTGCCTGGAGTGTACCTGGGACAGGGGCGACCACTGAAGCTTTCTTT	CAWSVPGTGATTEAFF	TRBJ1-1	NA	TRBD1	TRBV30
TGTGCCAGCAGAGTGATGGGTACCCCCCCCACCGGGGAGCTGTTTTTT	CASRVMGTPPTGELFF	TRBJ2-2	many	NA	TRBV2
TGCGCCAGCAGCCAAGCCTCGGGACATGAGCAGTTCTTC	CASSQASGHEQFF	TRBJ2-1	many	NA	TRBV4-1
TGCAGTGCTAGAGAAGTATATGGCTACACCTTC	CSAREVYGYTF	TRBJ1-2	many	NA	TRBV20-1
TGTGCCAGCAGCTTATTAGGGGAGGGATGGGGCGATGAGCAGTTCTTC	CASSLLGEGWGDEQFF	TRBJ2-1	NA	TRBD2	TRBV7-9
TGTGCCAGCAGCTTAGAGACCCGGAGAGCGTTCTTC	CASSLETRRAFF	TRBJ2-1	NA	NA	TRBV7-9
TGTGCCAGCAGTGCTGGACAGTACACTGAAGCTTTCTTT	CASSAGQYTEAFF	TRBJ1-1	many	NA	TRBV12-3/TRBV12-4
TGTGCCAGCAGTTCGGGCGGGTCGGACGGGGAGCTGTTTTTT	CASSSGGSDGELFF	TRBJ2-2	many	NA	TRBV12-3/TRBV12-4
TGTGCCTGGAGGACTAGCGGGAGCGCAGATACGCAGTATTTT	CAWRTSGSADTQYF	TRBJ2-3	many	TRBD2	TRBV30
TGTGCCACCAGTGATACAGGGGGCCCGAACACCGGGGAGCTGTTTTTT	CATSDTGGPNTGELFF	TRBJ2-2	many	TRBD1	TRBV24-1
TGCGCCAGCAGCCTTAGCGGGAGGTCGGACAATGAGCAGTTCTTC	CASSLSGRSDNEQFF	TRBJ2-1	many	TRBD2	TRBV5-1
TGCAGCGTTGAGGGGCAGGGGCACTACAATGAGCAGTTCTTC	CSVEGQGHYNEQFF	TRBJ2-1	many	NA	TRBV29-1
TGCGCCAGCAGCTTGGAGCTGCACATAGCGGGGGAATCAGATACGCAGTATTTT	CASSLELHIAGESDTQYF	TRBJ2-3	few	TRBD2	TRBV5-1
TGTGCCAGCAGCCAGGCCGCGAACGGCATTCAGTACTTC	CASSQAANGIQYF	TRBJ2-4	many	NA	TRBV3-1
TGCAGTGCTAGAGAGTTTACTGGGAGCGGAACTAATGAAAAACTGTTTTTT	CSAREFTGSGTNEKLFF	TRBJ1-4	NA	NA	TRBV20-1
TGTGCCAGCAGCTTAGGACTACCAGCCTTACGCGAGCAGTACTTC	CASSLGLPALREQYF	TRBJ2-7	many	NA	TRBV7-2
TGTGCCATCAGTAGAACCGGCGGAGGACAGGGGGACTATGGCTACACCTTC	CAISRTGGGQGDYGYTF	TRBJ1-2	many	TRBD1	TRBV10-3
TGCGCCAGCAGCTTGGTCTCTACTAGCGGAGGGGCGTACAATGAGCAGTTCTTC	CASSLVSTSGGAYNEQFF	TRBJ2-1	many	TRBD2	TRBV5-1
TGCAGCGTCGCAGGTGATAACACTGAAGCTTTCTTT	CSVAGDNTEAFF	TRBJ1-1	many	NA	TRBV29-1
TGTGCCAGCAGCGTAGCAGGGGAAAACACCGGGGAGCTGTTTTTT	CASSVAGENTGELFF	TRBJ2-2	many	NA	TRBV9
TGTGCCATCAGTGAGTCGACGGGGGGGGGCCATGAGCAGTTCTTC	CAISESTGGGHEQFF	TRBJ2-1	few	TRBD2	TRBV10-3
TGTGCCACCCAGGCGTGGGGGGATAGCAATCAGCCCCAGCATTTT	CATQAWGDSNQPQHF	TRBJ1-5	few	NA	TRBV19
TGTGCCTGGAGTACGGGACAGGGGTCCACAGATACGCAGTATTTT	CAWSTGQGSTDTQYF	TRBJ2-3	NA	TRBD1	TRBV30
TGCGCCAGCAGCGGGGACATTGGGGTAAGGGACGAGCAGTACTTC	CASSGDIGVRDEQYF	TRBJ2-7	many	NA	TRBV5-1
TGCAGTGCTAGGGCTCCGGGACAGGGGAACCTGGATACGCAGTATTTT	CSARAPGQGNLDTQYF	TRBJ2-3	NA	TRBD1	TRBV20-1
TGTGCCAGCAGTTTCTCTGGACAGGGGAAAGAGACCCAGTACTTC	CASSFSGQGKETQYF	TRBJ2-5	many	TRBD1	TRBV12-3/TRBV12-4
TGTGCCAGCAGTTACAGGCAGGCCCTCTCCTACGAGCAGTACTTC	CASSYRQALSYEQYF	TRBJ2-7	NA	NA	TRBV6-5
TGTGCCAGCAGCTTAGCAGGGGCCCTCCAAGAGACCCAGTACTTC	CASSLAGALQETQYF	TRBJ2-5	NA	NA	TRBV7-2
TGTGCCACCAGTTGGGGACAGGGGGACTACAATGAGCAGTTCTTC	CATSWGQGDYNEQFF	TRBJ2-1	many	TRBD1	TRBV15